This paragraph reports one T cell receptor beta chain. The protocol was immunoSEQ multiplex PCR, while the TCRdb copy is restricted to in-frame clones and leaves out a portion. The sample lists 100,000 or so clones; 85% were seen once. The data were obtained in a study of blood T cell repertoires in COVID-19. At the level of the study: T cells, B-cell-depleted T cells, or PBMCs supplied cDNA or gDNA.

From germline, CDR1 is KGHSH and CDR2 LQKENI. This CDR3 is built from 14 residues. V shed 4 bases and J 1 base; nucleotides not matched to a gene: 4. Sequenced material: peripheral blood. The chain recombines TRBV18 with TRBJ2-7; 7 nucleotides line up with TRBD1. This TCR derives from a middle-aged man with active or convalescent COVID-19. The CDR3 spells CASSRPGQSYEQYF. The DNA of the CDR3 is TGTGCCAGCTCACGACCGGGACAGTCCTACGAGCAGTACTTC.